The clone carrying this T cell receptor beta chain appeared a few times. The sample originates from a study of T-cell memory formation after mild COVID-19. The ends were cut back, 5 bases at V and 5 bases at J, with 9 bases in the middle. CDR1 and CDR2 (germline): SGHAT, FQNNGV. The CDR3 runs 13 residues. One entry per CDR3 protein, called by TCRdb with MiXCR from the 5' RACE reads. The table includes a few hundred thousand distinct CDR3 sequences, roughly a fifth detected once. Sequencing was carried out using PBMCs or a T cell subset sorted from them (not recorded which). The chain combines TRBV11-2 with TRBJ2-2; D is unclear. The clonotype comes from a man aged 18 to 29 who had mild COVID-19 (a few samples of this study predate the infection). Cell type and time point are not known. The CDR3 spells CASSLSWTGELFF. The CDR3 nucleotides are TGTGCCAGCAGCCTTAGTTGGACCGGGGAGCTGTTTTTT.